This record covers a single TCR beta chain. Study processing details: The assay estimated nucleated cells by amplifying reference gene primers. Repertoires were generated with immunoSEQ multiplex PCR, while TCRdb's copy carries only in-frame clones and drops some. That table is the source of V, J and clone size, and D and trimming were worked out from the DNA. Of about 81,000 clones in the sample, roughly four fifths are singletons; the top ten hold less than 8.5%. The CDR3 is 19 amino acids. V lost 4 bases and J lost 3; bases outside the gene matches: 19. Per the germline V gene, CDR1 is SGHNT and CDR2 is YYREEE (reference sequence). This sample stems from a study of blood T cell repertoires in COVID-19. Overall study context: PBMCs, B-cell-depleted T cells, or T cells provided the cDNA or gDNA that made up the material.

Specimen: peripheral blood. V gene TRBV5-4 combines with J gene TRBJ2-3; 8 bases match TRBD2. The receptor's source is a human donor in a cohort sampled during active COVID-19. The CDR3 DNA is TGTGCCAGCAGCCTTGTCCCGCGTGGAGTAGCGGGGTTAACAGATACGCAGTATTTT. Translating gives CASSLVPRGVAGLTDTQYF.